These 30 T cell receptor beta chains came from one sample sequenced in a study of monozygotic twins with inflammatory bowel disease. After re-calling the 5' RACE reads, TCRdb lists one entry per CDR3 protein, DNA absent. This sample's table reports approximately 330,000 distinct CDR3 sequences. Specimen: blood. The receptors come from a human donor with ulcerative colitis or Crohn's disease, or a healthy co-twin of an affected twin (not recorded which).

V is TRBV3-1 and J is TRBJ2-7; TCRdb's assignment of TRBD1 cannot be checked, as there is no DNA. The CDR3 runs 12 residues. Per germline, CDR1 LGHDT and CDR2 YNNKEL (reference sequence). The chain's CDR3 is CATSTGESEQYF.

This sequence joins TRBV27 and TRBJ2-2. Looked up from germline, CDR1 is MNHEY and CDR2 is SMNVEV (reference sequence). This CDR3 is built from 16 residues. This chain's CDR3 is CASSLSVAPNTGELFF.

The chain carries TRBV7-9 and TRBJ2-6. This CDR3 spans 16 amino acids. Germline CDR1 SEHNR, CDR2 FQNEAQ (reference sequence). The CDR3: CASSLSSGERANVLTF.

The CDR3 here is CASSLGGLAGSSYNEQFF. V is TRBV7-6 and J is TRBJ2-1; TCRdb indicates TRBD2, and absent DNA this call remains unverified. Germline-derived CDR1 and CDR2 are SGHVS and FNYEAQ. CDR3 length equals 18 residues.

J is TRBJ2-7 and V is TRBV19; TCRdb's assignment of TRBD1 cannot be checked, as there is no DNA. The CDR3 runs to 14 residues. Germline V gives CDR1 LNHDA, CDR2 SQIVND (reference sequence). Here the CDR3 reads CASSTPGQGGEQYF.

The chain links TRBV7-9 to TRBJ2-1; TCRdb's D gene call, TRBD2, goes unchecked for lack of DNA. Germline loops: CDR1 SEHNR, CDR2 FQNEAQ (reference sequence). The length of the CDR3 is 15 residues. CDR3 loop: CASRPPSGGLNEQFF.

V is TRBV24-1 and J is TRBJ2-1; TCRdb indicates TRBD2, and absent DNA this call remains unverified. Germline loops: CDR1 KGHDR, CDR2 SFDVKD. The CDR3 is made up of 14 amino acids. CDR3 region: CATSDQRDYNEQFF.

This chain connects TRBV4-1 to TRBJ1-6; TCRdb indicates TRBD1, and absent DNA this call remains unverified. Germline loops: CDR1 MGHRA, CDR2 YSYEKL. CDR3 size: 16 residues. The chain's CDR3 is CASSQDVGAGNSPLHF.

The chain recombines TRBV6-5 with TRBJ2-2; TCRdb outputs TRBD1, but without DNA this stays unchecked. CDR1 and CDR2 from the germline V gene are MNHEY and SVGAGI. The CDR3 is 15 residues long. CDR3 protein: CASSYRTGAPLLLFF.

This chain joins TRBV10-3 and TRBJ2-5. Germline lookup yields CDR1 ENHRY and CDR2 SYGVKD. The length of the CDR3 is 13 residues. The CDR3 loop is CAIREGPQETQYF.

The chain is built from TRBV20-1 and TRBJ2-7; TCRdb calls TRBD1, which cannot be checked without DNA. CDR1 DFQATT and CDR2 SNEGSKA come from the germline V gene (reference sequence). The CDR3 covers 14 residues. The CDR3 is CSARDPGRLSEQYF.

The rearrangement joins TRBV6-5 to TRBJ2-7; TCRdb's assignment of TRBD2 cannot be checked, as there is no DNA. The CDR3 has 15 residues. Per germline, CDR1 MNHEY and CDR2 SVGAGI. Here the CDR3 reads CASSHLVSGLDEQYF.

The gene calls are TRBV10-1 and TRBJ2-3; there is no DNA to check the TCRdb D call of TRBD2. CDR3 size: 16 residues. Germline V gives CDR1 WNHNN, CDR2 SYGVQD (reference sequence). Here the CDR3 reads CASSSSGRVGPDTQYF.

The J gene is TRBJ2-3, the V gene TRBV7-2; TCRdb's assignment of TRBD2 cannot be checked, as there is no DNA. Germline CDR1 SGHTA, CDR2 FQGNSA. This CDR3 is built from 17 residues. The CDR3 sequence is CASSAGPRGLYTDTQYF.

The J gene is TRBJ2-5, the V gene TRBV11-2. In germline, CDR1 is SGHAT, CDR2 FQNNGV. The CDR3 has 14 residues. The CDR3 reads CASSFIGIGETQYF. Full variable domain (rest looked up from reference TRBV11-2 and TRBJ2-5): EAGVAQSPRYKIIEKRQSVAFWCNPISGHATLYWYQQILGQGPKLLIQFQNNGVVDDSQLPKDRFSAERLKGVDSTLKIQPAKLEDSAVYLCASSFIGIGETQYFGPGTRLLVL.

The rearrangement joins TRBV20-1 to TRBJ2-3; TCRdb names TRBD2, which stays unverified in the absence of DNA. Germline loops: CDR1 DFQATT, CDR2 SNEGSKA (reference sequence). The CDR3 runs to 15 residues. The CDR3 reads CSARGLAGGQDTQYF.

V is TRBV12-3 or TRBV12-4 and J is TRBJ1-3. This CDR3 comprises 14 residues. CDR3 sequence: CASSPVRQGNTIYF.

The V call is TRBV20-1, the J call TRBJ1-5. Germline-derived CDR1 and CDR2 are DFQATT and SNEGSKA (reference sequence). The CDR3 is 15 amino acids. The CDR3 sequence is CSASSPDGGNQPQHF.

The CDR3 protein is CASSFRQGWLTEAFF. The chain uses TRBV28 and TRBJ1-1; the D gene TCRdb calls, TRBD1, cannot be checked with no DNA. This CDR3 is 15 amino acids long. From germline, CDR1 is MDHEN and CDR2 SYDVKM.

The CDR3 protein is CASSPIGATNTGELFF. The rearrangement links TRBV7-9 to TRBJ2-2; TCRdb proposes TRBD1, but this gene call is untestable without DNA. Germline V lookup: CDR1 SEHNR, CDR2 FQNEAQ (reference sequence). This CDR3 region has 16 residues.

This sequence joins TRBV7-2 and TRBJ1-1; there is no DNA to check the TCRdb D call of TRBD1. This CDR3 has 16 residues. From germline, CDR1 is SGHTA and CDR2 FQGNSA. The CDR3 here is CASSLLWTVRLTEAFF.

The CDR3 sequence: CATSNLAGGSEQFF. The chain links TRBV15 to TRBJ2-1; TCRdb proposes TRBD2, but this gene call is untestable without DNA. This CDR3 region has 14 residues. Germline V lookup: CDR1 LNHNV, CDR2 YYDKDF (reference sequence).

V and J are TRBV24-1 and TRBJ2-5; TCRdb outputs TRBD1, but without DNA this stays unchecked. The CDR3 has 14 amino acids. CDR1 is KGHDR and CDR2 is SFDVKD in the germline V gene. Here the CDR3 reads CATSDATGKETQYF.

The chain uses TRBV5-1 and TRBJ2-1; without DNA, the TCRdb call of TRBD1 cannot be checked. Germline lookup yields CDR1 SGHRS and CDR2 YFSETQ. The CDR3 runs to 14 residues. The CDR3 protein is CASSLDSGRNEQFF. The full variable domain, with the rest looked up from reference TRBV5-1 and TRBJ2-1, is KAGVTQTPRYLIKTRGQQVTLSCSPISGHRSVSWYQQTPGQGLQFLFEYFSETQRNKGNFPGRFSGRQFSNSRSEMNVSTLELGDSALYLCASSLDSGRNEQFFGPGTRLTVL.

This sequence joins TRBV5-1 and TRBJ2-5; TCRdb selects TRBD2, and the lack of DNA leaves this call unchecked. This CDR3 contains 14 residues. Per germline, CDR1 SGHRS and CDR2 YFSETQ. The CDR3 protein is CASSVTYSGETQYF.

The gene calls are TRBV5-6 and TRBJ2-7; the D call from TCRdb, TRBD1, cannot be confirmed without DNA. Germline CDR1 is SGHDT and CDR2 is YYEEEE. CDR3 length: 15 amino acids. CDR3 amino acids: CASSLPGRDSYEQYF.

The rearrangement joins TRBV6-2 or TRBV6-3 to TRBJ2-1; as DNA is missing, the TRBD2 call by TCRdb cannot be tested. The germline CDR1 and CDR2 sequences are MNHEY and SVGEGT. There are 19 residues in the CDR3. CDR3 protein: CASSPLYISGTSSYNEQFF.

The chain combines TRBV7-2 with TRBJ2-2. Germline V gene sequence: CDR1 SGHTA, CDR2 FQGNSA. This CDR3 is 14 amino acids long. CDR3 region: CASSFGWNTGELFF. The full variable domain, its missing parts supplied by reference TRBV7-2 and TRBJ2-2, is GAGVSQSPSNKVTEKGKDVELRCDPISGHTALYWYRQSLGQGLEFLIYFQGNSAPDKSGLPSDRFSAERTGGSVSTLTIQRTQQEDSAVYLCASSFGWNTGELFFGEGSRLTVL.

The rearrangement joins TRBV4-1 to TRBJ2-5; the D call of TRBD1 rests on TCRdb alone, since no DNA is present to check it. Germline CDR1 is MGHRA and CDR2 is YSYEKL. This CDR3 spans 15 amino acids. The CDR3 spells CASSQLRTRQETQYF.

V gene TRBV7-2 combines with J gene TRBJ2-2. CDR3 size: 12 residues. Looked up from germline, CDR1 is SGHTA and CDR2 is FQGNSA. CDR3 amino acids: CASSLVSTELFF.